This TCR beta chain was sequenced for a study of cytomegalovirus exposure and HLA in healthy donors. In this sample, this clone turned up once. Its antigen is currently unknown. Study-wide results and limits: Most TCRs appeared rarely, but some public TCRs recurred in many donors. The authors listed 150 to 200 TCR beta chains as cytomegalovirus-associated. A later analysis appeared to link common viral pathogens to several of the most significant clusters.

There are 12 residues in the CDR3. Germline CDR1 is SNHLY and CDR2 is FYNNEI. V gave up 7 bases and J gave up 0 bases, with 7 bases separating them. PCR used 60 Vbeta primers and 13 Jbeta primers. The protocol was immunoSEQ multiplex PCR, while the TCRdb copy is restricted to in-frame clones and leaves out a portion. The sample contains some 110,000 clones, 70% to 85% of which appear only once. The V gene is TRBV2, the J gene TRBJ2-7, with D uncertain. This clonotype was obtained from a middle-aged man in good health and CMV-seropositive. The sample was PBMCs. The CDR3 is CASKTDSYEQYF. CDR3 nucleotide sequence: TGTGCCAGCAAGACTGACTCCTACGAGCAGTACTTC.